This record concerns one TCR beta chain sequence. The CDR3 loop spans 17 amino acids. Germline loops: CDR1 MGHRA, CDR2 YSYEKL. Between the trimmed V and J ends, which lost 3 bases and 0 bases, there was a span of 15 bases. By quantitative 5'-RACE with molecular barcodes, the TCR beta libraries were made. TCRdb redid the calling of the 5' RACE reads with MiXCR, one entry per CDR3 protein. In the table there are about 160,000 distinct CDR3 sequences, around 45% of which are singletons. This sample is drawn from a study of CD8 T cells in ankylosing spondylitis. The gene calls are TRBV4-1 and TRBJ1-5; the D gene is possibly TRBD1 (6 bases). The TCR originated in a male donor with ankylosing spondylitis. Sequencing input: synovial fluid, either unsorted or a sorted T cell fraction (not recorded which). In nucleotides, the CDR3 is TGCGCCAGCAGCCAGTACAGGGCTATCTATAGCAATCAGCCCCAGCATTTT. It encodes CASSQYRAIYSNQPQHF.